This TCR beta chain came from a study of control samples from healthy donors and cancer patients. The V gene's germline CDR1 is SQVTM and CDR2 ANQGSEA. This CDR3 contains 12 residues. The V segment lost 7 bases and the J segment 8 bases; nucleotides outside the gene matches: 7. TCRdb keeps only in-frame clones here, not all; method: immunoSEQ multiplex PCR. The sample includes about 120,000 clones, 80% to 95% seen only once; the top ten take approximately 0.58%. The chain combines TRBV29-1 with TRBJ2-1, with TRBD1 identical over 8 bases. Sequenced sample: PBMCs. This TCR was sampled from a man of 80 years or more with head and neck cancer. CDR3 in amino acids: CSAGQGGYEQFF. Here the CDR3 DNA reads TGCAGCGCCGGACAGGGCGGCTATGAGCAGTTCTTC.